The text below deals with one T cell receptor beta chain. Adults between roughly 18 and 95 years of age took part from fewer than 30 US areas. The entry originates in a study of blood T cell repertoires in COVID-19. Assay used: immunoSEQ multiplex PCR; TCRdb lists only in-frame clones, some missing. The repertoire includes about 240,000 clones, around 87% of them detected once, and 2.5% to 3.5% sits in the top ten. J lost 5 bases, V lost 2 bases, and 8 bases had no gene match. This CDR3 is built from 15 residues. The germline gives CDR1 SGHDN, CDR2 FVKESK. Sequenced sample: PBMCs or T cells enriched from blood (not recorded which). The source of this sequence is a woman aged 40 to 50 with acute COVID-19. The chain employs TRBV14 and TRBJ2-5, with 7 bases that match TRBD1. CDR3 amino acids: CASSQRRQGIETQYF. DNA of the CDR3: TGTGCCAGCAGCCAACGAAGACAGGGAATCGAGACCCAGTACTTC.